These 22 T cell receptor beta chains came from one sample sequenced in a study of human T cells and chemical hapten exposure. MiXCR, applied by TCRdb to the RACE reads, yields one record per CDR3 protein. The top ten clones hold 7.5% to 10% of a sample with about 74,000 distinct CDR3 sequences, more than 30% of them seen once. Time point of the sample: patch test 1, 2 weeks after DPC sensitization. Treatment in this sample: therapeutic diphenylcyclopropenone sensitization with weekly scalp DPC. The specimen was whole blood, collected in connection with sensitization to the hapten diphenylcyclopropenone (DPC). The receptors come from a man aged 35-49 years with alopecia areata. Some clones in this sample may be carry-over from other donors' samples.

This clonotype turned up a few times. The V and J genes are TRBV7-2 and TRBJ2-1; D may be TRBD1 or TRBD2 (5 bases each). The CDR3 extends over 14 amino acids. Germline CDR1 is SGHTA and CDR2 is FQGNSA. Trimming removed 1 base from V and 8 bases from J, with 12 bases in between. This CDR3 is CASSLGPGRDEQFF. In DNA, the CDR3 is TGTGCCAGCAGCTTAGGGCCAGGGCGGGATGAGCAGTTCTTC. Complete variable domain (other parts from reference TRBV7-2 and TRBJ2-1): GAGVSQSPSNKVTEKGKDVELRCDPISGHTALYWYRQSLGQGLEFLIYFQGNSAPDKSGLPSDRFSAERTGGSVSTLTIQRTQQEDSAVYLCASSLGPGRDEQFFGPGTRLTVL.

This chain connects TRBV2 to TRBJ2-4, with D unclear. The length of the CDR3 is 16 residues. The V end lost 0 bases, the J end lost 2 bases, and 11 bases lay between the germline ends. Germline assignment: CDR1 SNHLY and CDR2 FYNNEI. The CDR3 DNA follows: TGTGCCAGCAGTGAAGCTTTGCAAAGCCCCAAAAACATTCAGTACTTC. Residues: CASSEALQSPKNIQYF.

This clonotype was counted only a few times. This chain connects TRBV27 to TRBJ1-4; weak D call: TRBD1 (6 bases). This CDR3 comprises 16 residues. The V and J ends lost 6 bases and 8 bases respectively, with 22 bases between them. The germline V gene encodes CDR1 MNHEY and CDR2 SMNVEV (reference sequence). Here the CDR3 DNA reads TGTGCCAGCAGACCCGTTACAGGGAGAGTAGACGAAAAACTGTTTTTT. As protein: CASRPVTGRVDEKLFF.

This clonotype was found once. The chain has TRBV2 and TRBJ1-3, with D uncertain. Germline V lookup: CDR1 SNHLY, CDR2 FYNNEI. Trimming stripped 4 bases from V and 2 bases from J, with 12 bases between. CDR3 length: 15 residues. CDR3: CASSVAGGTGNTIYF. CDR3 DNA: TGTGCCAGCAGTGTCGCAGGAGGAACTGGAAACACCATATATTTT.

The CDR3: CASSPGQAGGVTYEQYF. Written as DNA, the CDR3 is TGTGCCAGCTCACCAGGTCAAGCGGGAGGGGTTACCTACGAGCAGTACTTC. This sequence joins TRBV18 and TRBJ2-7; TRBD2 aligns across 10 bases. This CDR3 has 17 residues. The junction had 9 bases not matched to a gene; V was cut back by 2 bases and J by 2 bases. From germline, CDR1 is KGHSH and CDR2 LQKENI. The full variable domain, its missing parts supplied by reference TRBV18 and TRBJ2-7, is NAGVMQNPRHLVRRRGQEARLRCSPMKGHSHVYWYRQLPEEGLKFMVYLQKENIIDESGMPKERFSAEFPKEGPSILRIQQVVRGDSAAYFCASSPGQAGGVTYEQYFGPGTRLTVT.

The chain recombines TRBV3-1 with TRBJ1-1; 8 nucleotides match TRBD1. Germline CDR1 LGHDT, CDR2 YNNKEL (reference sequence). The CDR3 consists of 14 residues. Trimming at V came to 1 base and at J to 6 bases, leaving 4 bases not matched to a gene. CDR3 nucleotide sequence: TGTGCCAGCAGCCAAGGACAGGGGCTAGCTGAAGCTTTCTTT. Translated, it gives CASSQGQGLAEAFF.

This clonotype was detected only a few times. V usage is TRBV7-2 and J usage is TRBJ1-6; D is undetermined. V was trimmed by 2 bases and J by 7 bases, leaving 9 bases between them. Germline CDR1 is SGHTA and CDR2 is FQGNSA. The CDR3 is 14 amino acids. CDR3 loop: CASSLWQENSPLHF. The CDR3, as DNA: TGTGCCAGCAGCTTATGGCAGGAGAATTCACCCCTCCACTTT. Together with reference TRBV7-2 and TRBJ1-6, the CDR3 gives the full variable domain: GAGVSQSPSNKVTEKGKDVELRCDPISGHTALYWYRQSLGQGLEFLIYFQGNSAPDKSGLPSDRFSAERTGGSVSTLTIQRTQQEDSAVYLCASSLWQENSPLHFGNGTRLTVT.

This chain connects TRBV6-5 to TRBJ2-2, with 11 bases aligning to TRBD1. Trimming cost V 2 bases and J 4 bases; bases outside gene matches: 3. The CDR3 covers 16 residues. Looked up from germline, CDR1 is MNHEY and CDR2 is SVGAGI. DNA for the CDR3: TGTGCCAGCAGTTACAGGACAGGGGGCGGCACCGGGGAGCTGTTTTTT. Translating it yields CASSYRTGGGTGELFF.

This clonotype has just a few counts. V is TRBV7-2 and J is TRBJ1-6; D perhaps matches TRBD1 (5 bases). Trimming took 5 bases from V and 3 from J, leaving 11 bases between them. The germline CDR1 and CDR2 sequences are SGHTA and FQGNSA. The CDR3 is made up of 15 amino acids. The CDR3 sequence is CASSQRQNYNSPLHF. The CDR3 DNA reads TGTGCCAGCAGCCAGAGACAGAACTATAATTCACCCCTCCACTTT.

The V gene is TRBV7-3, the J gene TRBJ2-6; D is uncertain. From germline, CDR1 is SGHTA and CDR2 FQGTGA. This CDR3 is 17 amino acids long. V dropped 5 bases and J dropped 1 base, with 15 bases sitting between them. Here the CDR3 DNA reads TGTGCCAGCAGCGAAAGTGGCGTGAGTTCTGGGGCCAACGTCCTGACTTTC. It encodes CASSESGVSSGANVLTF.

The CDR3 region has the DNA TGTGCCAGCACCATTAGCGGGAGTTCCTACAATGAGCAGTTCTTC. It encodes CASTISGSSYNEQFF. V usage is TRBV7-9 and J usage is TRBJ2-1; 9 nucleotides align to TRBD2. Germline CDR1 and CDR2: SEHNR and FQNEAQ (reference sequence). With V trimmed by 7 bases and J by 1 base, 5 bases remained unmatched. There are 15 residues in the CDR3. The full variable domain, in which reference TRBV7-9 and TRBJ2-1 provide the parts outside the CDR3, is DTGVSQNPRHKITKRGQNVTFRCDPISEHNRLYWYRQTLGQGPEFLTYFQNEAQLEKSRLLSDRFSAERPKGSFSTLEIQRTEQGDSAMYLCASTISGSSYNEQFFGPGTRLTVL.

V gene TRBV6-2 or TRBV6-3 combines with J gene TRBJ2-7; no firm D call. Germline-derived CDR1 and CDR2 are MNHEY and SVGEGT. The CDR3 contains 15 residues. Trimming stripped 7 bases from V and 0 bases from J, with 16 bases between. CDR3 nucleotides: TGTGCCAGCACTCTATTCGGCGGAGACTCCTACGAGCAGTACTTC. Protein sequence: CASTLFGGDSYEQYF.

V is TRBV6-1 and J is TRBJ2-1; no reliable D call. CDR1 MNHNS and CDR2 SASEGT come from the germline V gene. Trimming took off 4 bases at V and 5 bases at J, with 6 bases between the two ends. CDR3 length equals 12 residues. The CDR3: CASSGADNEQFF. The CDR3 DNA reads TGTGCCAGCAGTGGGGCCGACAATGAGCAGTTCTTC.

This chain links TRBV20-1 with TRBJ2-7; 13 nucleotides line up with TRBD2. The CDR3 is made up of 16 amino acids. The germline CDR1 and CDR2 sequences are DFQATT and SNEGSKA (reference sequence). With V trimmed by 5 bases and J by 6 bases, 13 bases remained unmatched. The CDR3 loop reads CSAVTSGRALGGEQYF. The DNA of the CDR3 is TGCAGTGCTGTCACTAGCGGGAGGGCTTTAGGAGGCGAGCAGTACTTC.

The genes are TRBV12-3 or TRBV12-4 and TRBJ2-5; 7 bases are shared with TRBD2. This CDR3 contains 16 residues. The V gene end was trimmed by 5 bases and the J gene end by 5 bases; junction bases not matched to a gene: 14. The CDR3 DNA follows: TGTGCCAGCAGTCCCACCGACTCCCTCGGGAGGGAGACCCAGTACTTC. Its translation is CASSPTDSLGRETQYF.

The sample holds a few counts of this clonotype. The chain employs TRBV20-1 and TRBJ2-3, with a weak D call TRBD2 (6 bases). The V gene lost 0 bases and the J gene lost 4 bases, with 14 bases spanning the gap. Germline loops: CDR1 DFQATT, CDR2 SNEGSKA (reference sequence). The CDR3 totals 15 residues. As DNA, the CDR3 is TGCAGTGCTAGAGAGGACTACTTATTCGCAGATACGCAGTATTTT. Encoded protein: CSAREDYLFADTQYF.

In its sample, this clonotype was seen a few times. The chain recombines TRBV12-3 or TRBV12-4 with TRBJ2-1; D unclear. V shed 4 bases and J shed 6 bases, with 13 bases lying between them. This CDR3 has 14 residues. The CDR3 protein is CASSSDLSPNEQFF. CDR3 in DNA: TGTGCCAGCAGTTCGGACCTATCGCCCAATGAGCAGTTCTTC.

The CDR3 reads CASSSTGIPQETQYF. The CDR3 coding sequence is TGTGCCAGCAGTTCGACGGGGATTCCTCAAGAGACCCAGTACTTC. The chain recombines TRBV12-3 or TRBV12-4 with TRBJ2-5; TRBD2 might be the D (5 bases). The CDR3 is made up of 15 amino acids. V was cut by 4 bases and J by 2 bases, with 14 bases left in between.

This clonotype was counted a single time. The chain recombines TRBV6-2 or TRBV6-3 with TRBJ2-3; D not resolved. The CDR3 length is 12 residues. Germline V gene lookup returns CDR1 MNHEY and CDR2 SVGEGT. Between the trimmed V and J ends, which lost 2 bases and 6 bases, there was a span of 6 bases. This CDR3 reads CASSYGMDTQYF. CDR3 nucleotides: TGTGCCAGCAGTTACGGGATGGATACGCAGTATTTT.

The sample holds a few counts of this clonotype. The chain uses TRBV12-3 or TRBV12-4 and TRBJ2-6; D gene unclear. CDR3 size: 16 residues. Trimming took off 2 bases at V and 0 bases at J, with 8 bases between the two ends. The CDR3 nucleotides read TGTGCCAGCAGTTTAAGAGGCAACTCTGGGGCCAACGTCCTGACTTTC. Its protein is CASSLRGNSGANVLTF.

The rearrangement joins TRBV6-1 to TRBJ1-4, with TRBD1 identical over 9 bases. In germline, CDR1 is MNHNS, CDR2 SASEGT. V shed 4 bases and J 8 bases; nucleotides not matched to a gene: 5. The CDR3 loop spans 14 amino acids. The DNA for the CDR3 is TGTGCCAGCAGTGCCGGGACAGGGAGGGAAAAACTGTTTTTT. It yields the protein CASSAGTGREKLFF.

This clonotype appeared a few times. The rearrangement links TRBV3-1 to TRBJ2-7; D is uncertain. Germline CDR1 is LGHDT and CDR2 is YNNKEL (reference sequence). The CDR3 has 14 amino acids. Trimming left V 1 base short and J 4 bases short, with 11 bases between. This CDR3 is CASSQGTVSYEQYF. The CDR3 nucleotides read TGTGCCAGCAGCCAAGGAACGGTGAGTTACGAGCAGTACTTC.